Here is one TCR beta chain with its context. This entry is derived from a study of CD8 T cells in Susac syndrome. RNA amounts of 0.5 to 1 ug underwent reverse transcription with random hexamers. Amplification of TCR beta CDR3 spanned 54 Vbeta and 13 Jbeta via immunoSEQ multiplex PCR. TCRdb re-analysed the immunoSEQ multiplex PCR reads in MiXCR, keeping a single row per CDR3 protein. Here the sample spans 90,000 to 150,000 distinct CDR3 sequences, 85% to 95% being singletons. Sequencing of TCR beta was performed on blood CD8+ and CD4+ T cells. The controls were healthy donors who were matched for age and sex. It was negative isolation that provided the CD8+ and CD4+ T cells, whereas TEMRA cells were enriched by FACS. Trimming at V came to 4 bases and at J to 6 bases, leaving 6 bases not matched to a gene. Germline CDR1 is SGHTA and CDR2 is FQGNSA. This CDR3 spans 14 amino acids.

This receptor was taken from a human donor in good health. V usage is TRBV7-2 and J usage is TRBJ1-2; 9 bases are a match to TRBD1. Sequenced sample: CD8+ T cells from PBMCs. CDR3 DNA: TGTGCCAGCAGCTCACAGGGGGCGATGGATGGCTACACCTTC. It encodes CASSSQGAMDGYTF.